One sample yielded the 31 T cell receptor beta chains listed below, sequenced in a study of human T cells and chemical hapten exposure. As for time point: patch test 2, 6 weeks after DPC sensitization. Treatment here: therapeutic diphenylcyclopropenone sensitization with weekly scalp DPC. TCRdb analysed the RACE reads with MiXCR anew, one entry per CDR3 protein. Of some 350,000 distinct CDR3 sequences in the sample, about 6.9% are singletons; the top ten hold less than 6.5%. The specimen comprised whole blood, sampled in connection with sensitization to the hapten diphenylcyclopropenone (DPC). Receptors were obtained from a woman between 18 and 29 years old with alopecia areata. Some clones in this sample may be carry-over from other donors' samples.

This clonotype has more than one count but fewer than ten. The CDR3, as DNA: TGTGCCAGTGGAACTAGTGTCCATACGCAGTATTTT. Residues: CASGTSVHTQYF. V gene TRBV19 combines with J gene TRBJ2-3; tentative D call: TRBD2 (5 bases). In germline, CDR1 is LNHDA, CDR2 SQIVND (reference sequence). V gave up 8 bases and J gave up 7 bases, with 13 bases separating them. CDR3 length: 12 residues.

Many counts were recorded for this clonotype. The J gene is TRBJ1-4, the V gene TRBV7-9, with 9 bases lining up with TRBD1. CDR3 length: 15 amino acids. With 5 bases clipped from V and 5 bases from J, the junction kept 6 bases outside the gene matches. Looked up from germline, CDR1 is SEHNR and CDR2 is FQNEAQ (reference sequence). This CDR3 reads CASSRWTGANEKLFF. CDR3 in DNA: TGTGCCAGCAGCCGTTGGACAGGGGCAAATGAAAAACTGTTTTTT.

This clonotype was recorded at least ten times. The chain joins TRBV29-1 to TRBJ2-7; TRBD2 might be the D (5 bases). The CDR3 extends over 14 amino acids. V lost 2 bases, J lost 0 bases, and 11 bases lay in between. Germline V gives CDR1 SQVTM, CDR2 ANQGSEA. CDR3 bases: TGCAGCGTTGAATTGGGAGACCTCTCCTACGAGCAGTACTTC. Translation gives CSVELGDLSYEQYF.

The chain has TRBV15 and TRBJ1-4, with D tentatively TRBD1 (6 bases). CDR3 length equals 14 residues. V gave up 0 bases and J gave up 6 bases, with 8 bases separating them. Germline V gives CDR1 LNHNV, CDR2 YYDKDF (reference sequence). The CDR3, as DNA: TGTGCCACCAGCAGAGATAAGGGGGATGAAAAACTGTTTTTT. It specifies CATSRDKGDEKLFF.

This clonotype was counted between two and nine times. The CDR3 sequence: CASSYSGQGRNEQFF. The CDR3 DNA sequence: TGTGCCAGCAGTTACTCTGGACAGGGGCGCAATGAGCAGTTCTTC. The chain recombines TRBV6-2 or TRBV6-3 with TRBJ2-1, with 9 nucleotides matching TRBD1. The V segment lost 0 bases and the J segment 6 bases; nucleotides outside the gene matches: 3. The germline V gene has CDR1 MNHEY and CDR2 SVGEGT. The CDR3 is 15 amino acids.

This clonotype was detected a few times. The rearrangement links TRBV3-1 to TRBJ1-6; 10 bases agree with TRBD1. Germline V gene lookup returns CDR1 LGHDT and CDR2 YNNKEL (reference sequence). V dropped 4 bases and J dropped 5; count of bases not matched to a gene: 11. The length of the CDR3 is 18 residues. The CDR3 bases are TGTGCCAGCAGCCCGCCGGGACAGGGGTTAGAAAATAATTCACCCCTCCACTTT. It encodes CASSPPGQGLENNSPLHF.

This clonotype has just a few counts. V is TRBV7-2 and J is TRBJ2-5; 7 bases are shared with TRBD2. The V and J ends lost 5 bases and 4 bases, in that order; junction bases with no gene match: 7. CDR1 is SGHTA, CDR2 FQGNSA, per germline. The CDR3 runs to 14 residues. The CDR3 DNA reads TGTGCCAGCAGCCCAGGGAGGGGACGAGAGACCCAGTACTTC. Its translation is CASSPGRGRETQYF.

Ten or more counts support this clonotype. The chain recombines TRBV3-1 with TRBJ2-7; D might be TRBD1 (5 bases). The CDR3 runs 13 residues. In germline, CDR1 is LGHDT, CDR2 YNNKEL (reference sequence). Trimming removed 4 bases from V and 6 bases from J, with 13 bases in between. CDR3 amino acids: CASSRARAGEQYF. For the CDR3, the DNA is TGTGCCAGCAGCCGAGCCAGGGCCGGCGAGCAGTACTTC.

The table lists this clonotype with many counts. The chain combines TRBV5-6 with TRBJ2-7, with D unresolved. V gave up 4 bases and J gave up 2 bases, with 7 bases separating them. The CDR3 totals 12 residues. Germline CDR1 reads SGHDT; CDR2 reads YYEEEE. CDR3: CASSRETYEQYF. The DNA for the CDR3 is TGTGCCAGCAGCCGCGAGACCTACGAGCAGTACTTC.

This clonotype was observed a handful of times. This sequence joins TRBV6-5 and TRBJ1-6; tentative D call: TRBD1 (5 bases). There are 16 residues in the CDR3. Trimming removed 0 bases at V and 7 bases at J, with 13 bases between. Germline CDR1 and CDR2: MNHEY and SVGAGI. The CDR3 coding sequence is TGTGCCAGCAGTTACTCGGGGGTTCTACCAAATTCACCCCTCCACTTT. Translation gives CASSYSGVLPNSPLHF.

This chain links TRBV9 with TRBJ1-6; D may be TRBD1 (5 bases). From germline, CDR1 is SGDLS and CDR2 YYNGEE. The V end lost 0 bases, the J end lost 3 bases, and 16 bases lay between the germline ends. This CDR3 is built from 18 residues. The CDR3 spells CASSVALTGDDYNSPLHF. Here the CDR3 DNA reads TGTGCCAGCAGCGTAGCTTTAACGGGGGATGACTATAATTCACCCCTCCACTTT.

This clonotype was observed many times. The chain employs TRBV6-5 and TRBJ1-3; 11 positions agree with TRBD1. The germline CDR1 and CDR2 sequences are MNHEY and SVGAGI. The CDR3 runs to 14 residues. Trimming took 6 bases from V and 8 from J; bases not matched to a gene: 6. CDR3 region: CASSRGQGGHTIYF. The CDR3, as DNA: TGTGCCAGCAGCCGGGGACAGGGGGGGCACACCATATATTTT.

A few counts support this clonotype. The J gene is TRBJ2-3, the V gene TRBV10-3; 7 bases map to TRBD2. CDR1 ENHRY and CDR2 SYGVKD come from the germline V gene. CDR3 length equals 12 residues. The J segment lost 5 bases and the V segment lost 5 bases, leaving 1 base of the junction unmatched. DNA of the CDR3: TGTGCCATCAGTCGGGGGGTAGATACGCAGTATTTT. Amino acid sequence: CAISRGVDTQYF.

This clonotype was picked up many times. This chain's CDR3 is CASSPRDRGTEKLFF. For the CDR3, the DNA is TGTGCCAGCTCACCAAGGGACAGGGGGACTGAAAAACTGTTTTTT. V and J are TRBV18 and TRBJ1-4, with 11 positions matching TRBD1. The CDR3 extends over 15 amino acids. Per the germline V gene, CDR1 is KGHSH and CDR2 is LQKENI. Trimming removed 2 bases from V and 7 bases from J; junction bases left unmatched: 3. Full variable domain (outside the CDR3, taken from reference TRBV18 and TRBJ1-4): NAGVMQNPRHLVRRRGQEARLRCSPMKGHSHVYWYRQLPEEGLKFMVYLQKENIIDESGMPKERFSAEFPKEGPSILRIQQVVRGDSAAYFCASSPRDRGTEKLFFGSGTQLSVL.

This rearrangement joins TRBV11-2 to TRBJ2-3; D is uncertain. The CDR3 contains 14 residues. V lost 3 bases and J lost 6, with 13 bases in between. Germline CDR1 reads SGHAT; CDR2 reads FQNNGV. In DNA, the CDR3 is TGTGCCAGCAGCTTTATTCCCCGTGGGGATACGCAGTATTTT. As protein: CASSFIPRGDTQYF. Supplemented by reference TRBV11-2 and TRBJ2-3, the full variable domain reads EAGVAQSPRYKIIEKRQSVAFWCNPISGHATLYWYQQILGQGPKLLIQFQNNGVVDDSQLPKDRFSAERLKGVDSTLKIQPAKLEDSAVYLCASSFIPRGDTQYFGPGTRLTVL.

This chain connects TRBV20-1 to TRBJ2-3, with 12 bases fitting TRBD2. The V and J ends lost 4 bases and 1 base, in that order; junction bases with no gene match: 6. Per the germline V gene, CDR1 is DFQATT and CDR2 is SNEGSKA (reference sequence). This CDR3 contains 16 residues. The CDR3 nucleotides are TGCAGTGCTACACGACTAGCGGGGGCCGGCACAGATACGCAGTATTTT. Amino acids: CSATRLAGAGTDTQYF.

Ten or more counts support this clonotype. The chain has TRBV12-3 or TRBV12-4 and TRBJ1-2; no clear D gene. The germline V and J ends were trimmed by 7 bases and 0 bases, with 9 bases remaining between them. CDR3 size: 13 residues. CDR3 DNA sequence: TGTGCCAGCACCCCGGGGACTAACTATGGCTACACCTTC. It codes for CASTPGTNYGYTF.

Only a few counts were recorded for this clonotype. The chain links TRBV20-1 to TRBJ1-1; perhaps TRBD1 as D (6 bases). V was pared by 1 base and J by 3 bases, with 9 bases between. CDR1 is DFQATT, CDR2 SNEGSKA, per germline (reference sequence). This CDR3 comprises 13 residues. The CDR3 region has the DNA TGCAGTGCTAGAGCGGGGGGCTACACTGAAGCTTTCTTT. It is translated as CSARAGGYTEAFF.

The chain combines TRBV6-2 or TRBV6-3 with TRBJ2-3, with 8 bases aligning to TRBD2. Germline-derived CDR1 and CDR2 are MNHEY and SVGEGT. The CDR3 loop spans 16 amino acids. The V segment lost 5 bases and the J segment 4 bases; nucleotides outside the gene matches: 11. The CDR3 loop reads CASSHPGLDAPDTQYF. The CDR3 bases are TGTGCCAGCAGTCACCCGGGACTAGATGCCCCAGATACGCAGTATTTT.

This chain uses TRBV7-9 with TRBJ2-3, with D possibly TRBD2 on 6 matching bases. CDR1 and CDR2 (germline): SEHNR, FQNEAQ (reference sequence). The CDR3 contains 14 residues. Trimming removed 2 bases from V and 2 bases from J, with 8 bases in between. CDR3 nucleotide sequence: TGTGCCAGCAGCTTAACACTAGCCACAGATACGCAGTATTTT. Its translation: CASSLTLATDTQYF.

This clonotype turned up a few times. V is TRBV4-1 and J is TRBJ2-1, with D possibly being TRBD1 (6 bases). The V gene lost 5 bases and the J gene lost 9 bases, with 17 bases spanning the gap. The CDR3 length is 14 residues. Germline assignment: CDR1 MGHRA and CDR2 YSYEKL. This CDR3 reads CASSITGWSTEQFF. The CDR3 nucleotides read TGCGCCAGCAGCATCACAGGGTGGTCCACTGAGCAGTTCTTC.

The table lists this clonotype with many counts. The chain couples TRBV15 to TRBJ2-3; 9 positions agree with TRBD2. CDR3 length equals 16 residues. V trimming: 0 bases; J trimming: 2 bases; junction bases outside the gene matches: 3. CDR1 LNHNV and CDR2 YYDKDF come from the germline V gene (reference sequence). CDR3 DNA: TGTGCCACCAGCAGAGATCGCGGGGGGGCCACAGATACGCAGTATTTT. Translating it yields CATSRDRGGATDTQYF. Using reference TRBV15 and TRBJ2-3 for the parts outside the CDR3, the full variable domain is DAMVIQNPRYQVTQFGKPVTLSCSQTLNHNVMYWYQQKSSQAPKLLFHYYDKDFNNEADTPDNFQSRRPNTSFCFLDIRSPGLGDTAMYLCATSRDRGGATDTQYFGPGTRLTVL.

J is TRBJ2-3 and V is TRBV7-8, with 8 bases fitting TRBD1. Germline assignment: CDR1 SGHVS and CDR2 FQNEAQ. V lost 0 bases, J lost 4 bases, and 15 bases stayed unmatched. The CDR3 has 19 residues. CDR3 DNA: TGTGCCAGCAGCTTAGCGACCCCATCCGGGACAGGATCGGCAGATACGCAGTATTTT. Its protein product is CASSLATPSGTGSADTQYF.

This clonotype has just a few counts. This chain connects TRBV9 to TRBJ1-5; D perhaps matches TRBD1 (6 bases). Germline CDR1 is SGDLS and CDR2 is YYNGEE. The CDR3 has 15 amino acids. The germline V and J ends were trimmed by 0 bases and 1 base, with 8 bases remaining between them. The CDR3 sequence is CASSVAGQSNQPQHF. The DNA for the CDR3 is TGTGCCAGCAGCGTAGCTGGACAGAGCAATCAGCCCCAGCATTTT. The full variable domain, its missing parts supplied by reference TRBV9 and TRBJ1-5, is DSGVTQTPKHLITATGQRVTLRCSPRSGDLSVYWYQQSLDQGLQFLIQYYNGEERAKGNILERFSAQQFPDLHSELNLSSLELGDSALYFCASSVAGQSNQPQHFGDGTRLSIL.

This clonotype was observed a handful of times. The gene calls are TRBV7-2 and TRBJ2-3; D uncertain. CDR1 SGHTA and CDR2 FQGNSA come from the germline V gene. This CDR3 has 14 amino acids. The germline V and J ends were trimmed by 2 bases and 2 bases, with 8 bases remaining between them. This chain's CDR3 is CASSLLSVTDTQYF. DNA for the CDR3: TGTGCCAGCAGCTTATTGTCAGTCACAGATACGCAGTATTTT.

The chain combines TRBV9 with TRBJ1-1, with 9 nucleotides matching TRBD1. V trimming: 3 bases; J trimming: 10 bases; junction bases outside the gene matches: 13. The V gene's germline CDR1 is SGDLS and CDR2 YYNGEE. This CDR3 has 15 amino acids. The CDR3 protein is CASSADAGTGYLAFF. CDR3 in DNA: TGTGCCAGCAGCGCGGACGCCGGGACAGGGTATCTAGCTTTCTTT.

The chain carries TRBV10-3 and TRBJ2-7; D uncertain. CDR3 length equals 14 residues. Trimming cost V 4 bases and J 3 bases, with 13 bases left between them. Germline lookup yields CDR1 ENHRY and CDR2 SYGVKD. The CDR3 DNA follows: TGTGCCATCAGTGGGCCCGGACGCCGCTACGAGCAGTACTTC. The encoded protein is CAISGPGRRYEQYF.

This clonotype has only a few counts. The V gene is TRBV6-6, the J gene TRBJ2-3; no clear D gene. The germline gives CDR1 MNHNY, CDR2 SVGAGI (reference sequence). V was trimmed by 6 bases and J by 7 bases, leaving 11 bases between them. The CDR3 loop spans 12 amino acids. CDR3 coding DNA: TGTGCCAGCAGCCTGTCCCATTATACGCAGTATTTT. This encodes CASSLSHYTQYF.

This clonotype has ten or more counts. V gene TRBV7-9 combines with J gene TRBJ1-4, with unresolved D. CDR1 SEHNR and CDR2 FQNEAQ come from the germline V gene (reference sequence). V lost 3 bases and J lost 0, with 5 bases in between. The length of the CDR3 is 14 residues. CDR3 nucleotides: TGTGCCAGCAGCTTTCTTGCAACTAATGAAAAACTGTTTTTT. Its translation is CASSFLATNEKLFF.

This clonotype was picked up many times. The V and J genes are TRBV7-2 and TRBJ1-2; D ambiguous. Germline CDR1 SGHTA, CDR2 FQGNSA. V was trimmed by 3 bases and J by 10 bases, leaving 12 bases between them. The CDR3 length is 12 residues. CDR3 nucleotide sequence: TGTGCCAGCAGCTTGGACTTGGTTAACTACACCTTC. It yields the protein CASSLDLVNYTF.

This clonotype was seen a few times. V gene TRBV21-1 combines with J gene TRBJ1-1. TRBV21-1 represents a pseudogene. CDR3 size: 15 residues. The CDR3 DNA sequence: TGTGCCAGCAGCAAAAGACACTATCCGAACACTGAAGCTTTCTTT. Its protein product is CASSKRHYPNTEAFF.